This entry lists 15 T cell receptor beta chains sequenced from one sample in a study of molecular identifiers for immune sequencing clone quantification. TCRdb reanalysed the PCR reads using MiXCR and keeps one entry per CDR3 protein. Of over 550,000 distinct CDR3 sequences listed, roughly 27% were seen once; the top ten hold approximately 0.75%. Sequencing was carried out using naive CD8+ T cells from blood, with Jurkat cell RNA spiked in. As for subset: FACS-sorted CD8+CD4-CCR7+CD45RA+ naive T cells. Every receptor here comes from a human donor in good health. Some libraries in this study had Jurkat cell RNA spiked in.

This clonotype was recorded many times. The V and J genes are TRBV14 and TRBJ2-3; no clear D. The germline gives CDR1 SGHDN, CDR2 FVKESK. The ends were cut back, 2 bases at V and 4 bases at J, with 10 bases in the middle. CDR3 length: 14 amino acids. The CDR3 coding sequence is TGTGCCAGCAGCCAATTCCAGACTGCAGATACGCAGTATTTT. Its translation: CASSQFQTADTQYF.

The chain links TRBV4-1 to TRBJ2-1, with TRBD2 identical over 8 bases. Germline trimming cut 0 bases from V and 4 bases from J; bases unmatched to any gene: 11. Germline values: CDR1 MGHRA, CDR2 YSYEKL. The length of the CDR3 is 18 residues. CDR3 residues: CASSQEGAGLAVYNEQFF. CDR3 in DNA: TGCGCCAGCAGCCAAGAGGGGGCTGGACTAGCCGTTTACAATGAGCAGTTCTTC.

This chain links TRBV10-2 with TRBJ1-1; D unclear. This CDR3 region has 12 residues. With 8 bases removed from V and 11 bases from J, the gap between germline ends came to 18 bases. Germline assignment: CDR1 WSHSY and CDR2 SAAADI. CDR3: CASSSRGPWAFF. As DNA, the CDR3 is TGCGCCAGCTCATCAAGAGGACCGTGGGCTTTCTTT.

In its sample, this clonotype was seen a few times. The chain recombines TRBV12-3 or TRBV12-4 with TRBJ2-1; 7 bases agree with TRBD2. The CDR3 is 14 residues long. Trimming cost V 1 base and J 7 bases; bases outside gene matches: 4. The CDR3 DNA reads as TGTGCCAGCAGTTTAGGCGGGAGTACAAATGAGCAGTTCTTC. Translated, it gives CASSLGGSTNEQFF.

The gene calls are TRBV28 and TRBJ2-7; 7 bases fit TRBD2. V was pared by 3 bases and J by 3 bases, with 11 bases of the junction left unmatched. Germline CDR1 MDHEN, CDR2 SYDVKM. The CDR3 length is 16 residues. The CDR3 reads CASSFALGGSYYEQYF. In nucleotides, the CDR3 is TGTGCCAGCAGTTTCGCACTCGGGGGGTCATACTACGAGCAGTACTTC. The variable domain in full, completed from reference TRBV28 and TRBJ2-7, reads DVKVTQSSRYLVKRTGEKVFLECVQDMDHENMFWYRQDPGLGLRLIYFSYDVKMKEKGDIPEGYSVSREKKERFSLILESASTNQTSMYLCASSFALGGSYYEQYFGPGTRLTVT.

This clonotype was counted many times. The chain combines TRBV7-9 with TRBJ2-5, with D hard to call. Trimming removed 0 bases from V and 5 bases from J, with 10 bases in between. The CDR3 runs 14 residues. Germline lookup yields CDR1 SEHNR and CDR2 FQNEAQ (reference sequence). CDR3 loop: CASSLAISQETQYF. As DNA, the CDR3 is TGTGCCAGCAGCTTAGCCATATCTCAGGAGACCCAGTACTTC.

The V call is TRBV12-3 or TRBV12-4, the J call TRBJ2-2, with 8 bases matching TRBD1. The J segment lost 6 bases and the V segment lost 8 bases, leaving 8 bases of the junction unmatched. The CDR3 extends over 14 amino acids. CDR3 DNA: TGTGCCAGCCAGGACAGGGCGGAGTCCGGGGAGCTGTTTTTT. This sequence encodes CASQDRAESGELFF.

This clonotype was seen a few times. The chain carries TRBV28 and TRBJ2-5; 7 nucleotides agree with TRBD1. The CDR3 is 14 residues long. Per the germline V gene, CDR1 is MDHEN and CDR2 is SYDVKM. Germline trimming cut 7 bases from V and 3 bases from J; bases unmatched to any gene: 8. The CDR3 loop is CASTVSDREETQYF. In DNA form, the CDR3 reads TGTGCCAGCACCGTTTCCGACAGGGAAGAGACCCAGTACTTC.

This clonotype was recorded a few times. The rearrangement joins TRBV27 to TRBJ1-2; D is perhaps TRBD1 (5 bases). CDR3 length: 18 residues. Trimming pared 3 bases from V and 2 bases from J, leaving 22 bases between. The germline gives CDR1 MNHEY, CDR2 SMNVEV (reference sequence). In DNA, the CDR3 is TGTGCCAGCAGTTTGGAGGGCCGGACACACTCCTCCAACTATGGCTACACCTTC. The encoded protein is CASSLEGRTHSSNYGYTF.

Worth noting for this clonotype: A much larger clone lies a single base off, so this may be a read error. The chain joins TRBV4-1 to TRBJ2-5, with D possibly TRBD1 on 5 matching bases. Trimming pared 1 base from V and 2 bases from J, leaving 11 bases between. This CDR3 has 15 amino acids. Germline CDR1 and CDR2: MGHRA and YSYEKL. The CDR3 DNA reads TGCGCCAGCAGCCAAGGCTCCCGACAGCAAGAGACCCAGTACTTC. Protein: CASSQGSRQQETQYF.

With respect to this clonotype: An end of the junction differs from the germline gene, which may be a read error. This sequence joins TRBV25-1 and TRBJ1-1, with D possibly TRBD1 on 6 matching bases. The CDR3 is made up of 16 amino acids. Germline CDR1 MGHDK, CDR2 SYGVNS. The DNA for the CDR3 is TGTGCCAGCACCCCTGGACTCGGGGGCTACTTAGGCGAAGCTCTCTTT. This codes for CASTPGLGGYLGEALF. Supplemented by reference TRBV25-1 and TRBJ1-1, the full variable domain reads EADIYQTPRYLVIGTGKKITLECSQTMGHDKMYWYQQDPGMELHLIHYSYGVNSTEKGDLSSESTVSRIRTEHFPLTLESARPSHTSQYLCASTPGLGGYLGEALFGQGTRLTVV.

About this clonotype: One end of the junction does not line up with germline, which may come from a read error. V usage is TRBV6-8 and J usage is TRBJ2-5, with TRBD2 matching 10 bases. The CDR3 totals 19 residues. CDR1 is MNHGY, CDR2 SAAAGT, per germline. The CDR3 DNA follows: TGTGCCAGCAGCCTCATTAGCGGGAGGCGACCTATTTCTCAAGAGACCCACTACTTC. Translation gives CASSLISGRRPISQETHYF.

This clonotype turned up a few times. The rearrangement joins TRBV20-1 to TRBJ2-4; either TRBD1 or TRBD2 may supply D (5 bases each). The V gene's germline CDR1 is DFQATT and CDR2 SNEGSKA (reference sequence). The CDR3 contains 13 residues. V gave up 6 bases and J gave up 1 base, with 10 bases separating them. The CDR3 is CSAPRDAKNIQYF. The CDR3 region has the DNA TGCAGTGCCCCCAGGGACGCCAAAAACATTCAGTACTTC.

This clonotype has a handful of counts. The gene calls are TRBV25-1 and TRBJ2-2; D is perhaps TRBD2 (5 bases). Looked up from germline, CDR1 is MGHDK and CDR2 is SYGVNS. CDR3 length: 13 amino acids. Trimming left V 8 bases short and J 3 bases short, with 10 bases between. Here the CDR3 reads CASAGVYTGELFF. DNA of the CDR3: TGTGCCAGCGCCGGGGTATACACCGGGGAGCTGTTTTTT. The variable domain in full, with the rest retrieved from reference TRBV25-1 and TRBJ2-2, is EADIYQTPRYLVIGTGKKITLECSQTMGHDKMYWYQQDPGMELHLIHYSYGVNSTEKGDLSSESTVSRIRTEHFPLTLESARPSHTSQYLCASAGVYTGELFFGEGSRLTVL.

Points on this clonotype: This may be a read error: a much more frequent sequence differs by one nucleotide. The chain employs TRBV30 and TRBJ2-1, with D possibly being TRBD2 (5 bases). CDR1 and CDR2 from the germline V gene are GTSNPN and SVGIG (reference sequence). CDR3 length: 12 residues. The CDR3, as DNA: TGTGCCCGGAGGATGACTGTCCATGAGCAGTTCTTC. This codes for CARRMTVHEQFF.